One sample yielded the 26 T cell receptor beta chains listed below, sequenced in a study of STAT3 mutations in large granular lymphocyte leukemia (dated by TCRdb to between 2018 and 2020). Beyond this particular receptor, the publication reports: Every T-LGLL patient showed at least one immunodominant TCRbeta clonotype, and about half showed multiple immunodominant subclonotypes.

These TCRs' antigens remain unknown. Library construction relied on the immunoSEQ multiplex PCR assay. Drawn from immuneACCESS, this table holds only the in-frame rearrangements with V and J called that TCRdb kept. Clones are partly lost; checked studies trace under half to an unresolved V gene and leave the rest unexplained. The sample records over 30,000 clones, around nine tenths of which are singletons. 0.35% to 0.5% of the sample is held by the ten biggest clonotypes. The sequenced material came from PBMCs. The receptors were sampled from a human donor with T large granular lymphocyte leukemia. Some clones in this sample may be carry-over from other donors' samples.

The chain is built from TRBV18 and TRBJ1-4, with D perhaps matching TRBD1 (6 bases). Germline values: CDR1 KGHSH, CDR2 LQKENI. The CDR3 totals 17 residues. The ends were cut back, 4 bases at V and 1 base at J, with 16 bases in the middle. Written as DNA, the CDR3 is TGTGCCAGCTCACAGTACACCGGGGGCTTAACTAATGAAAAACTGTTTTTT. Protein sequence: CASSQYTGGLTNEKLFF.

This clone is a singleton in its sample. This chain uses TRBV2 with TRBJ2-7, with D perhaps being TRBD1 or TRBD2 (5 bases each). The germline V and J ends were trimmed by 3 bases and 5 bases, with 8 bases remaining between them. The CDR3 consists of 12 residues. In germline, CDR1 is SNHLY, CDR2 FYNNEI. CDR3 sequence reads: CASSDQGDEQYF. The CDR3 coding sequence is TGTGCCAGCAGTGACCAGGGAGACGAGCAGTACTTC.

CDR3: CASNRGNEKLFF. DNA of the CDR3: TGTGCCAGCAACAGGGGTAATGAAAAACTGTTTTTT. The J gene is TRBJ1-4, the V gene TRBV25-1; the match to TRBD1 covers 7 bases. The germline CDR1 and CDR2 sequences are MGHDK and SYGVNS. This CDR3 spans 12 amino acids. The J segment lost 4 bases and the V segment lost 7 bases, leaving 0 bases of the junction unmatched.

V and J are TRBV5-1 and TRBJ1-6; D gene uncertain. V was pared by 5 bases and J by 10 bases, with 13 bases between. Germline CDR1 reads SGHRS; CDR2 reads YFSETQ. The CDR3 is 13 amino acids. The CDR3 is CASRGEGQSPLHF. CDR3 coding DNA: TGCGCCAGCAGAGGTGAAGGGCAATCACCCCTCCACTTT.

In this sample, this clone turned up a few times. This rearrangement joins TRBV11-2 to TRBJ1-2; no firm D call. V was clipped by 1 base and J by 2 bases, with 23 bases between them. CDR1 is SGHAT and CDR2 is FQNNGV in the germline V gene. The CDR3 has 19 amino acids. This CDR3 reads CASSLGHLRTVESNYGYTF. CDR3 nucleotide sequence: TGTGCCAGCAGCTTAGGACACCTCCGGACGGTCGAATCGAACTATGGCTACACCTTC.

V and J are TRBV27 and TRBJ2-5; D remains ambiguous. Trimming cost V 6 bases and J 4 bases, with 18 bases left between them. The V gene's germline CDR1 is MNHEY and CDR2 SMNVEV (reference sequence). This CDR3 has 15 amino acids. The CDR3 loop is CASRLAPQWLETQYF. The DNA of the CDR3 is TGTGCCAGCAGGCTGGCCCCGCAATGGTTAGAGACCCAGTACTTC.

CDR3 DNA sequence: TGTGCCAGCAAGGGGGTCAACACCGGGGAGCTGTTTTTT. Translated: CASKGVNTGELFF. V and J are TRBV6-6 and TRBJ2-2; perhaps TRBD1 as D (6 bases). Looked up from germline, CDR1 is MNHNY and CDR2 is SVGAGI (reference sequence). Trimming stripped 7 bases from V and 2 bases from J, with 8 bases between. The CDR3 consists of 13 residues.

The rearrangement links TRBV9 to TRBJ2-3; D is possibly TRBD2 (5 bases). The V gene lost 0 bases and the J gene lost 5 bases, with 16 bases spanning the gap. CDR1 SGDLS and CDR2 YYNGEE come from the germline V gene. This CDR3 has 16 residues. CDR3 amino acids: CASSVGSGGGVDTQYF. CDR3 DNA sequence: TGTGCCAGCAGCGTAGGTAGTGGAGGTGGGGTAGATACGCAGTATTTT. The variable domain in full, with the rest retrieved from reference TRBV9 and TRBJ2-3, is DSGVTQTPKHLITATGQRVTLRCSPRSGDLSVYWYQQSLDQGLQFLIQYYNGEERAKGNILERFSAQQFPDLHSELNLSSLELGDSALYFCASSVGSGGGVDTQYFGPGTRLTVL.

This rearrangement joins TRBV7-2 to TRBJ1-5, with D perhaps TRBD1 (5 bases). The ends were cut back, 5 bases at V and 4 bases at J, with 9 bases in the middle. This CDR3 is 13 amino acids long. Germline lookup yields CDR1 SGHTA and CDR2 FQGNSA. The CDR3 region has the DNA TGTGCCAGCAGCCGGGACGGAAATCAGCCCCAGCATTTT. It encodes CASSRDGNQPQHF.

The chain joins TRBV7-9 to TRBJ1-4; a possible D gene is TRBD1 (5 bases). The CDR3 runs 13 residues. V lost 10 bases and J 11 bases, leaving 20 bases between the germline ends. Germline values: CDR1 SEHNR, CDR2 FQNEAQ (reference sequence). The CDR3, as DNA: TGTGCCACCCCCGAGGGGCTTACAGAGAAACTGTTTTTT. Amino acids: CATPEGLTEKLFF.

This chain connects TRBV7-2 to TRBJ2-3, with D possibly called TRBD1 or TRBD2 (5 bases each). V lost 2 bases to trimming and J lost 0 bases, with 15 bases between them. Germline V gives CDR1 SGHTA, CDR2 FQGNSA. This CDR3 spans 17 amino acids. CDR3 sequence (DNA): TGTGCCAGCAGCTTATTTTTCGGGGCTAAGAGCACAGATACGCAGTATTTT. This codes for CASSLFFGAKSTDTQYF.

The genes are TRBV11-2 and TRBJ2-3; a weak D match, TRBD1 (5 bases). Trimming took off 3 bases at V and 5 bases at J, with 9 bases between the two ends. Germline CDR1 is SGHAT and CDR2 is FQNNGV. The CDR3 consists of 13 residues. The CDR3 nucleotides read TGTGCCAGCAGCTTCAGACAGCAAGATACGCAGTATTTT. As protein: CASSFRQQDTQYF.

This clone was seen a single time. The CDR3 coding sequence is TGTGCCAGCAGCGGACAGGGTAGGACCGGGGAGCTGTTTTTT. It yields the protein CASSGQGRTGELFF. The chain has TRBV5-4 and TRBJ2-2, with 8 bases identical to TRBD1. Germline-derived CDR1 and CDR2 are SGHNT and YYREEE (reference sequence). Trimming cost V 4 bases and J 5 bases; bases outside gene matches: 4. The CDR3 contains 14 residues.

This clone has a handful of counts. V gene TRBV4-1 combines with J gene TRBJ2-1; no clear D gene. The length of the CDR3 is 15 residues. V shed 3 bases and J shed 0 bases, with 9 bases lying between them. Germline CDR1 is MGHRA and CDR2 is YSYEKL. CDR3 sequence: CASSHSKSSYNEQFF. The CDR3 DNA sequence: TGCGCCAGCAGCCACAGTAAAAGCTCCTACAATGAGCAGTTCTTC.

This clone was recorded only once. V usage is TRBV2 and J usage is TRBJ1-5; 9 positions agree with TRBD1. The V gene end was trimmed by 6 bases and the J gene end by 4 bases; junction bases not matched to a gene: 10. There are 16 residues in the CDR3. CDR1 is SNHLY, CDR2 FYNNEI, per germline. As DNA, the CDR3 is TGTGCCAGCAGCCCCAGGACAGGGGTATCGAATCAGCCCCAGCATTTT. Its protein is CASSPRTGVSNQPQHF.

The J gene is TRBJ2-4, the V gene TRBV30; D unresolved. V was cut by 3 bases and J by 9 bases, with 18 bases left in between. The CDR3 spans 14 residues. Germline values: CDR1 GTSNPN, CDR2 SVGIG (reference sequence). The CDR3 DNA reads as TGTGCCTGGAGGCAGCCGGGCCCAGCCGGCATTCAGTACTTC. Amino acid sequence: CAWRQPGPAGIQYF.

The gene calls are TRBV6-6 and TRBJ1-1, with TRBD1 matching 7 bases. CDR1 MNHNY and CDR2 SVGAGI come from the germline V gene (reference sequence). There are 15 residues in the CDR3. The trim removed 0 bases at V and 1 base at J, leaving 2 bases unmatched. The CDR3 coding sequence is TGTGCCAGCAGTTACTCGTGGGACAGGAACACTGAAGCTTTCTTT. As protein: CASSYSWDRNTEAFF.

The rearrangement joins TRBV5-4 to TRBJ2-7, with 8 bases that match TRBD2. Germline V gives CDR1 SGHNT, CDR2 YYREEE (reference sequence). Trimming removed 0 bases from V and 0 bases from J; junction bases left unmatched: 2. CDR3 length: 15 residues. The CDR3 DNA is TGTGCCAGCAGCTTGGGCGGGGGGAGCTCCTACGAGCAGTACGTC. Translation gives CASSLGGGSSYEQYV.

This clone was observed a single time. The V call is TRBV10-3, the J call TRBJ1-6; 7 nucleotides line up with TRBD1. The trim removed 8 bases at V and 10 bases at J, leaving 8 bases unmatched. CDR3 size: 13 residues. CDR1 and CDR2 from the germline V gene are ENHRY and SYGVKD. This chain's CDR3 is CAIRSGGESPLHF. CDR3 nucleotides: TGTGCCATCCGTTCAGGGGGTGAATCACCCCTCCACTTT.

The gene calls are TRBV19 and TRBJ1-5, with D perhaps TRBD1 (6 bases). Germline V gene sequence: CDR1 LNHDA, CDR2 SQIVND (reference sequence). V shed 4 bases and J shed 0 bases, with 16 bases lying between them. The CDR3 runs to 17 residues. The CDR3 sequence: CASSTQLGANSNQPQHF. Written as DNA, the CDR3 is TGTGCCAGTAGTACCCAATTGGGGGCTAATAGCAATCAGCCCCAGCATTTT.

The J gene is TRBJ2-4, the V gene TRBV11-2; the D gene is possibly TRBD1 (6 bases). The CDR3 extends over 14 amino acids. The V gene's germline CDR1 is SGHAT and CDR2 FQNNGV. The germline V and J ends were trimmed by 1 base and 5 bases, with 9 bases remaining between them. CDR3 protein: CASSLAGAQNIQYF. CDR3 in DNA: TGTGCCAGCAGCTTAGCAGGGGCGCAAAACATTCAGTACTTC.

This sequence joins TRBV5-1 and TRBJ1-5; D may be TRBD1 (6 bases). There are 16 residues in the CDR3. Trimming left V 4 bases short and J 4 bases short, with 18 bases between. Looked up from germline, CDR1 is SGHRS and CDR2 is YFSETQ. The CDR3, as DNA: TGCGCCAGCAGCCTTGGTGCAGGGGCGGGGAATCAGCCCCAGCATTTT. Translated: CASSLGAGAGNQPQHF.

The J gene is TRBJ1-1, the V gene TRBV12-5; no firm D call. This CDR3 comprises 13 residues. Trimming pared 3 bases from V and 5 bases from J, leaving 10 bases between. Germline V gives CDR1 LGHNT, CDR2 FRNRAP. CDR3 in DNA: TGTGCTAGTGGTTTCGGGGTTGGGACTGAAGCTTTCTTT. This translates into CASGFGVGTEAFF.

This rearrangement joins TRBV6-4 to TRBJ1-6, with D maybe TRBD1 (5 bases). Trimming stripped 6 bases from V and 7 bases from J, with 13 bases between. CDR3 size: 14 residues. Looked up from germline, CDR1 is MRHNA and CDR2 is SNTAGT. The CDR3 coding sequence is TGTGCCAGCAGGCAACAGGATGGAAATTCACCCCTCCACTTT. Translated: CASRQQDGNSPLHF.

The V and J genes are TRBV4-1 and TRBJ2-5; 9 bases line up with TRBD2. The length of the CDR3 is 16 residues. The J segment lost 4 bases and the V segment lost 1 base, leaving 7 bases of the junction unmatched. Germline V gene sequence: CDR1 MGHRA, CDR2 YSYEKL. This chain's CDR3 is CASSQVRLAGRETQYF. The CDR3 region has the DNA TGCGCCAGCAGCCAAGTACGGCTAGCGGGGAGAGAGACCCAGTACTTC.

The chain uses TRBV4-3 and TRBJ1-5; 9 positions agree with TRBD1. CDR3 length: 15 amino acids. Per germline, CDR1 LGHNA and CDR2 YSLEER. With V trimmed by 0 bases and J by 6 bases, 3 bases remained unmatched. This CDR3 is CASSQDRTGVQPQHF. CDR3 DNA sequence: TGCGCCAGCAGCCAAGATCGGACAGGGGTTCAGCCCCAGCATTTT.